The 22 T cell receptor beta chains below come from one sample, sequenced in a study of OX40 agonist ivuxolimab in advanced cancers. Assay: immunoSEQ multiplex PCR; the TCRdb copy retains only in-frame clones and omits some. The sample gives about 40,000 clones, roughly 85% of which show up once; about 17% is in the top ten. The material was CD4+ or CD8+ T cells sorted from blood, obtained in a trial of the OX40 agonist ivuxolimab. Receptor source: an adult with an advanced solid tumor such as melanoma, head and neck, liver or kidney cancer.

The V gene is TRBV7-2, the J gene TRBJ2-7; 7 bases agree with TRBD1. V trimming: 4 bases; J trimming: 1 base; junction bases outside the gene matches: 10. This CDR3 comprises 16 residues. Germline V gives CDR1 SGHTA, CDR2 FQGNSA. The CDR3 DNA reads TGTGCCAGCAGCTCCCTGTCAGGGGGAGCATCCTACGAGCAGTACTTC. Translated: CASSSLSGGASYEQYF.

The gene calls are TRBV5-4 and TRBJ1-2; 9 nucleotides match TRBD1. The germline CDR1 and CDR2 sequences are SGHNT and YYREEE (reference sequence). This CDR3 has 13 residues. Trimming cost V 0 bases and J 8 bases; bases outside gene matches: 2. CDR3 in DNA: TGTGCCAGCAGCTTGGGAGGACAGGGGGGCTACACCTTC. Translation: CASSLGGQGGYTF.

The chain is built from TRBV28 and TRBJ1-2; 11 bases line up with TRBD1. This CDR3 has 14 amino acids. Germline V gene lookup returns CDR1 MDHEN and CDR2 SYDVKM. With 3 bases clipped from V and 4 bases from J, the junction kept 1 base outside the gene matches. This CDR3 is CASSFGTGGYGYTF. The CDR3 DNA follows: TGTGCCAGCAGTTTCGGGACAGGGGGCTATGGCTACACCTTC.

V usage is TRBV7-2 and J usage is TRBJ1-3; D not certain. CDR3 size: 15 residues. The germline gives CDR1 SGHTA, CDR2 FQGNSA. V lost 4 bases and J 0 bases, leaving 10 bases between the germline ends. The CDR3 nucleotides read TGTGCCAGCAGCTGGTGGGCGAGCTCTGGAAACACCATATATTTT. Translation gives CASSWWASSGNTIYF.

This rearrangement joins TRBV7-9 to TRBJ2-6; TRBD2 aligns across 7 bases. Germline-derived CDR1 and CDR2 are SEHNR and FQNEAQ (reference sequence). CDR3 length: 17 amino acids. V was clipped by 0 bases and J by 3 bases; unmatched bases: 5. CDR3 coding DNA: TGTGCCAGCAGCTTAGCAGCTGCGGGAGTTGGGGCCAACGTCCTGACTTTC. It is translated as CASSLAAAGVGANVLTF.

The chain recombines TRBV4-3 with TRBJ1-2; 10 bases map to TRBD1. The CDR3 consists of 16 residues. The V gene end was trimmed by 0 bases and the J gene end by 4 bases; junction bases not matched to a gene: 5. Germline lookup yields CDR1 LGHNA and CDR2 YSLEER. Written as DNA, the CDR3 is TGCGCCAGCAGCCAAGATCCGGGGACAGGGGCCTATGGCTACACCTTC. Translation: CASSQDPGTGAYGYTF.

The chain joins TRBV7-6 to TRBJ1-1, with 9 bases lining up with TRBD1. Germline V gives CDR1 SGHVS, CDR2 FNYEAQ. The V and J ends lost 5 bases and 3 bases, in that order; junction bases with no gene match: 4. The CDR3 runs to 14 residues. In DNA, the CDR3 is TGTGCCAGCAGCGACAGGGGGATGGACACTGAAGCTTTCTTT. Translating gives CASSDRGMDTEAFF.

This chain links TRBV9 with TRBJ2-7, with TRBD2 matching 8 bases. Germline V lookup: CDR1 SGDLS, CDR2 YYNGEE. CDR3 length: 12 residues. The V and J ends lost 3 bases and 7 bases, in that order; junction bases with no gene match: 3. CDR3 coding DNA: TGTGCCAGCAGCGGGACTAGCTGGGAGCAGTACTTC. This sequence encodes CASSGTSWEQYF.

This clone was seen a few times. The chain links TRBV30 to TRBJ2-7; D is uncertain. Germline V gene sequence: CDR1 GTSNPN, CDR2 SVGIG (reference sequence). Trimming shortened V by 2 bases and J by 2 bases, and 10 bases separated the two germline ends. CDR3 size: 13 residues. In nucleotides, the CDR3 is TGTGCCTGGAGTCGAGACGACACCTACGAGCAGTACTTC. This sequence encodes CAWSRDDTYEQYF. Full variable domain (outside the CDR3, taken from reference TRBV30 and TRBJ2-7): SQTIHQWPATLVQPVGSPLSLECTVEGTSNPNLYWYRQAAGRGLQLLFYSVGIGQISSEVPQNLSASRPQDRQFILSSKKLLLSDSGFYLCAWSRDDTYEQYFGPGTRLTVT.

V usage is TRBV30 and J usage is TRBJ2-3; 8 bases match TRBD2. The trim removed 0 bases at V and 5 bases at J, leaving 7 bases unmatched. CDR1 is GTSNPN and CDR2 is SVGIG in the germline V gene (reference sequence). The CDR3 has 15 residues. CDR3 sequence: CAWSVGAGVVDTQYF. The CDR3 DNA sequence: TGTGCCTGGAGTGTGGGAGCGGGAGTGGTAGATACGCAGTATTTT.

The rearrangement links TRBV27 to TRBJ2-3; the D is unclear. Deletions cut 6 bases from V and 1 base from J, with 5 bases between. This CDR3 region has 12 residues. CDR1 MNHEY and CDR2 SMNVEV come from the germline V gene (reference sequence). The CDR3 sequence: CASSWGTDTQYF. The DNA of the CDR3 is TGTGCCAGCAGCTGGGGCACAGATACGCAGTATTTT.

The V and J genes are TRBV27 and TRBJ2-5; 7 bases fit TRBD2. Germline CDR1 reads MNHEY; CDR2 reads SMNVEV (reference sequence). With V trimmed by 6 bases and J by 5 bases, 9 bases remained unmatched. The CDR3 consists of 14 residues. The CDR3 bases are TGTGCCAGCAGGCGCCCTGGGGGAGGGGAGACCCAGTACTTC. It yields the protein CASRRPGGGETQYF.

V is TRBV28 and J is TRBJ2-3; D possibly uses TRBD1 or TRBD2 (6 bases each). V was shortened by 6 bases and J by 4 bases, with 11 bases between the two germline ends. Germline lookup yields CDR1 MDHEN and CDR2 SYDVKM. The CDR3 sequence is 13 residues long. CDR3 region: CASRRGGSDTQYF. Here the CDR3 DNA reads TGTGCCAGCAGGAGAGGGGGGTCAGATACGCAGTATTTT.

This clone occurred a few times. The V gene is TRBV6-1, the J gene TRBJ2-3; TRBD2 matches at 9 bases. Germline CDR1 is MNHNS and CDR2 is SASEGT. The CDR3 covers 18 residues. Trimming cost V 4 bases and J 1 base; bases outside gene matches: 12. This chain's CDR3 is CASSAGGLAGARTDTQYF. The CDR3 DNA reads TGTGCCAGCAGTGCGGGGGGTTTAGCGGGGGCCCGCACAGATACGCAGTATTTT.

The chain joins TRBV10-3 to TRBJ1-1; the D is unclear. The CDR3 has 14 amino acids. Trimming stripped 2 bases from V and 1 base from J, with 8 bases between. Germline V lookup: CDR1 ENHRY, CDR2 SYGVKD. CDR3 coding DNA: TGTGCCATCAGTGAGCCGTACGGGAACACTGAAGCTTTCTTT. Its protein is CAISEPYGNTEAFF.

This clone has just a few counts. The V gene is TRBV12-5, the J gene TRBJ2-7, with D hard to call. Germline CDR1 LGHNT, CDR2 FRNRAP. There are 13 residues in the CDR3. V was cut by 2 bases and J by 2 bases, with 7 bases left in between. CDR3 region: CASGLSPPYEQYF. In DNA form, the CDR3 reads TGTGCTAGTGGTTTGTCCCCCCCCTACGAGCAGTACTTC.

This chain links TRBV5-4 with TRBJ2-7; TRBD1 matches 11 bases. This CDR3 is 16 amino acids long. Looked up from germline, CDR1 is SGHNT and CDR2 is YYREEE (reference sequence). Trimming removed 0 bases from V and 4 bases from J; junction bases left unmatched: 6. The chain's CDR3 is CASSLASRDRGYEQYF. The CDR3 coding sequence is TGTGCCAGCAGCTTGGCCTCCCGGGACAGGGGGTACGAGCAGTACTTC.

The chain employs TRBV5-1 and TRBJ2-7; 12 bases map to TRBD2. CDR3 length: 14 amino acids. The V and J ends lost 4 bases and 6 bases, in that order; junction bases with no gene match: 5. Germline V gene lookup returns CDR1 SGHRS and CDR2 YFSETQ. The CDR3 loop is CASSKSSGGGEQYF. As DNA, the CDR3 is TGCGCCAGCAGCAAGTCTAGCGGGGGGGGCGAGCAGTACTTC.

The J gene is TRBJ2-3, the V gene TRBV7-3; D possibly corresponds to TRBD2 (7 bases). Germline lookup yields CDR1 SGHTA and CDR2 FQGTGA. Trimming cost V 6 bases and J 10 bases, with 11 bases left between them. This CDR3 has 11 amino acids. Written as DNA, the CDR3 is TGTGCCAGCAGTCTGGGGGGGCCGCAGTATTTT. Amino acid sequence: CASSLGGPQYF.

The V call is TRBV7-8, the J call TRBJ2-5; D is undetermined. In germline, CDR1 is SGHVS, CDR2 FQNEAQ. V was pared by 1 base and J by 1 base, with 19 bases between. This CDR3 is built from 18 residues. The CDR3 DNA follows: TGTGCCAGCAGCTTAGTTCGGCAGCTTACCTTTCCCCAAGAGACCCAGTACTTC. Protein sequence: CASSLVRQLTFPQETQYF.

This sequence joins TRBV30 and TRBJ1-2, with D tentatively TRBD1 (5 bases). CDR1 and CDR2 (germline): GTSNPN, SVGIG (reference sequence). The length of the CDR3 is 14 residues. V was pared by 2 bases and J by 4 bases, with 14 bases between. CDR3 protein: CAWSSMTAVYGYTF. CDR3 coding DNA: TGTGCCTGGAGTTCTATGACAGCCGTCTATGGCTACACCTTC.

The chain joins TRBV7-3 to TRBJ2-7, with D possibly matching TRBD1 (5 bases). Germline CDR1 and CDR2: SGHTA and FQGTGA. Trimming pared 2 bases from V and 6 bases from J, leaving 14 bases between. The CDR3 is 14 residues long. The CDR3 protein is CASSLLGVGAEQYF. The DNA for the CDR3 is TGTGCCAGCAGCTTACTAGGTGTAGGGGCCGAGCAGTACTTC.